This T cell receptor (beta chain) was captured by sequencing in a study of blood T cells in healthy people across ages. The CDR3 contains 16 residues. Germline assignment: CDR1 LNHNV and CDR2 YYDKDF (reference sequence). For the second PCR, which ran for about 7 to 11 cycles, a sample-barcoded 5' primer and a J-beta primer mix were used. Each of the cDNA molecules was tagged by a template-switch adaptor with 12 random nucleotides. TCRdb reprocessed the 5' RACE reads with MiXCR, giving one entry per CDR3 protein. The profile shows hundreds of thousands of distinct CDR3 sequences, less than 70% of them singletons. At least 5 micrograms of total RNA were extracted per sample.

Sequenced sample: blood. The chain is built from TRBV15 and TRBJ2-7, with 10 nucleotides matching TRBD2. The J call is in doubt because the DNA end fits TRBJ2-5 better. This sequence was found in a man older than 75 in good health. The CDR3 DNA sequence: TGTGCCACCAGCAGAGATCTAGCGGGAGCCCAAGAGACCCAGTACTTC. This codes for CATSRDLAGAQETQYF.